The 17 T cell receptor beta chains given below trace back to one sample, sequenced in a study of OX40 agonist ivuxolimab in advanced cancers. Produced via immunoSEQ multiplex PCR; TCRdb's table is partial and in-frame only. The sample includes under 60,000 clones, roughly nine tenths of them seen just once. Source: CD4+ or CD8+ T cells sorted from blood, taken in a trial of the OX40 agonist ivuxolimab. These receptors came from an adult with an advanced solid tumor such as melanoma, head and neck, liver or kidney cancer.

The V and J genes are TRBV5-1 and TRBJ2-2; TRBD1 aligns across 9 bases. In germline, CDR1 is SGHRS, CDR2 YFSETQ. J gave up 2 bases and V 6 bases, and 11 bases lay outside the gene matches. The CDR3 covers 17 residues. CDR3 loop: CASTTPKTGGNTGELFF. The CDR3 DNA reads TGCGCCAGCACCACGCCCAAGACAGGGGGAAACACCGGGGAGCTGTTTTTT.

This chain uses TRBV6-6 with TRBJ2-5; no definite D call. The CDR3 is 12 residues long. The germline V gene encodes CDR1 MNHNY and CDR2 SVGAGI (reference sequence). With 0 bases removed from V and 5 bases from J, the gap between germline ends came to 4 bases. The CDR3 nucleotides read TGTGCCAGCAGTTACTCAGGCGAGACCCAGTACTTC. Residues: CASSYSGETQYF.

The chain is built from TRBV6-5 and TRBJ2-2; D gene unclear. Germline values: CDR1 MNHEY, CDR2 SVGAGI. The CDR3 is 15 amino acids. Trimming left V 5 bases short and J 6 bases short, with 16 bases between. CDR3 region: CASSRASGWAGELFF. DNA for the CDR3: TGTGCCAGCAGTCGCGCCTCCGGTTGGGCCGGGGAGCTGTTTTTT.

This rearrangement joins TRBV2 to TRBJ2-1; 7 nucleotides align to TRBD2. This CDR3 is 13 amino acids long. The V segment lost 8 bases and the J segment 4 bases; nucleotides outside the gene matches: 5. Per germline, CDR1 SNHLY and CDR2 FYNNEI. The CDR3 coding sequence is TGTGCCAGCGACCAACTAGCGTACAATGAGCAGTTCTTC. Translation: CASDQLAYNEQFF. Based on the CDR3 plus reference TRBV2 and TRBJ2-1, the full variable domain is EPEVTQTPSHQVTQMGQEVILRCVPISNHLYFYWYRQILGQKVEFLVSFYNNEISEKSEIFDDQFSVERPDGSNFTLKIRSTKLEDSAMYFCASDQLAYNEQFFGPGTRLTVL.

The chain recombines TRBV27 with TRBJ1-4, with D perhaps matching TRBD1 (5 bases). The CDR3 contains 15 residues. CDR1 and CDR2 from the germline V gene are MNHEY and SMNVEV (reference sequence). The ends were cut back, 1 base at V and 8 bases at J, with 14 bases in the middle. The CDR3 DNA reads as TGTGCCAGCAGTTTATTGGGCAGCGGGGGAGAAAAACTGTTTTTT. Its protein product is CASSLLGSGGEKLFF.

This chain connects TRBV7-6 to TRBJ2-1, with 9 positions matching TRBD1. CDR1 is SGHVS, CDR2 FNYEAQ, per germline. The CDR3 spans 13 residues. V lost 8 bases, J lost 7 bases, and 6 bases stayed unmatched. CDR3 amino acids: CASGTGRINEQFF. The CDR3 DNA follows: TGTGCCAGCGGGACAGGGCGGATTAATGAGCAGTTCTTC.

The genes are TRBV18 and TRBJ2-7; 8 nucleotides align to TRBD1. The V and J ends lost 6 bases and 1 base, in that order; junction bases with no gene match: 8. The CDR3 runs 15 residues. Germline V gene sequence: CDR1 KGHSH, CDR2 LQKENI. CDR3: CASSQGAGTSYEQYF. In DNA form, the CDR3 reads TGTGCCAGCTCTCAGGGGGCAGGGACGTCCTACGAGCAGTACTTC.

V usage is TRBV25-1 and J usage is TRBJ1-4; TRBD1 agrees at 8 bases. V lost 3 bases, J lost 5 bases, and 8 bases stayed unmatched. The CDR3 length is 16 residues. Germline assignment: CDR1 MGHDK and CDR2 SYGVNS. The CDR3 nucleotides read TGTGCCAGCAGTGAGCCGGACAGGGCCTTAAATGAAAAACTGTTTTTT. Protein: CASSEPDRALNEKLFF.

The V and J genes are TRBV28 and TRBJ2-2; D unclear. Germline V gene data show CDR1 as MDHEN and CDR2 as SYDVKM. Deletions cut 2 bases from V and 1 base from J, with 5 bases between. The CDR3 is 14 residues long. The CDR3 DNA sequence: TGTGCCAGCAGTTTACTAGTGAACACCGGGGAGCTGTTTTTT. Translation gives CASSLLVNTGELFF.

This chain uses TRBV27 with TRBJ1-5; 7 nucleotides line up with TRBD1. Losses at the gene ends were 3 bases for V and 4 bases for J; bases not matched to a gene: 6. The CDR3 loop spans 15 amino acids. The germline gives CDR1 MNHEY, CDR2 SMNVEV (reference sequence). The CDR3 coding sequence is TGTGCCAGCAGTTTGGGGACAGCTATGAATCAGCCCCAGCATTTT. This translates into CASSLGTAMNQPQHF.

J is TRBJ2-1 and V is TRBV15; 8 nucleotides align to TRBD2. The germline gives CDR1 LNHNV, CDR2 YYDKDF (reference sequence). V was pared by 0 bases and J by 6 bases, with 7 bases of the junction left unmatched. The CDR3 spans 16 residues. The CDR3 DNA reads TGTGCCACCAGCAGAGAGGGGACTAGAATGGGCAATGAGCAGTTCTTC. This encodes CATSREGTRMGNEQFF.

This clone came up a few times. The chain has TRBV4-3 and TRBJ2-3; possible D gene TRBD2, 5 bases. Germline V gives CDR1 LGHNA, CDR2 YSLEER. The germline V and J ends were trimmed by 0 bases and 6 bases, with 16 bases remaining between them. This CDR3 is built from 16 residues. CDR3 DNA sequence: TGCGCCAGCAGCCAAGAGTTGGCCCGGACTGCTGATACGCAGTATTTT. Protein product: CASSQELARTADTQYF.

V usage is TRBV5-6 and J usage is TRBJ2-7, with 9 bases lining up with TRBD1. Losses at the gene ends were 2 bases for V and 3 bases for J; bases not matched to a gene: 12. CDR3 length equals 17 residues. Germline CDR1 and CDR2: SGHDT and YYEEEE. The CDR3 DNA is TGTGCCAGCAGCTTATACCGCTCGACAGGGGGTTTCTACGAGCAGTACTTC. This translates into CASSLYRSTGGFYEQYF.

The gene calls are TRBV23-1 and TRBJ2-3, with D possibly matching TRBD2 (6 bases). TRBV23-1 falls under the ORF class, with uncertain function. The CDR3 loop spans 17 amino acids. V was pared by 0 bases and J by 0 bases, with 13 bases between. The CDR3 sequence: CASSQSEAGTSTDTQYF. The CDR3 nucleotides read TGCGCCAGCAGTCAATCTGAGGCAGGGACTAGCACAGATACGCAGTATTTT.

This clone was picked up a small number of times. Here the CDR3 reads CASSPGTGSETQYF. The CDR3, as DNA: TGTGCCAGCAGCCCGGGGACAGGGTCGGAGACCCAGTACTTC. The chain has TRBV11-2 and TRBJ2-5; 9 positions agree with TRBD1. This CDR3 spans 14 amino acids. The germline CDR1 and CDR2 sequences are SGHAT and FQNNGV. Germline trimming cut 5 bases from V and 5 bases from J; bases unmatched to any gene: 6.

This chain joins TRBV5-1 and TRBJ2-1; TRBD2 agrees at 10 bases. The CDR3 length is 17 residues. Germline lookup yields CDR1 SGHRS and CDR2 YFSETQ. V shed 0 bases and J 9 bases; nucleotides not matched to a gene: 12. The CDR3 spells CASSLGGLLAGAGEQFF. The CDR3 DNA is TGCGCCAGCAGCTTGGGGGGACTTCTAGCGGGAGCCGGTGAGCAGTTCTTC.

The rearrangement joins TRBV5-1 to TRBJ2-5; tentative D call: TRBD1 (7 bases). Germline V CDR1 and CDR2: SGHRS, YFSETQ. This CDR3 has 14 amino acids. Trimming shortened V by 4 bases and J by 2 bases, and 12 bases separated the two germline ends. The CDR3 DNA reads as TGCGCCAGCAGCACACAGGGGACTCAAGAGACCCAGTACTTC. Its translation is CASSTQGTQETQYF. Full variable domain (missing parts from reference TRBV5-1 and TRBJ2-5): KAGVTQTPRYLIKTRGQQVTLSCSPISGHRSVSWYQQTPGQGLQFLFEYFSETQRNKGNFPGRFSGRQFSNSRSEMNVSTLELGDSALYLCASSTQGTQETQYFGPGTRLLVL.